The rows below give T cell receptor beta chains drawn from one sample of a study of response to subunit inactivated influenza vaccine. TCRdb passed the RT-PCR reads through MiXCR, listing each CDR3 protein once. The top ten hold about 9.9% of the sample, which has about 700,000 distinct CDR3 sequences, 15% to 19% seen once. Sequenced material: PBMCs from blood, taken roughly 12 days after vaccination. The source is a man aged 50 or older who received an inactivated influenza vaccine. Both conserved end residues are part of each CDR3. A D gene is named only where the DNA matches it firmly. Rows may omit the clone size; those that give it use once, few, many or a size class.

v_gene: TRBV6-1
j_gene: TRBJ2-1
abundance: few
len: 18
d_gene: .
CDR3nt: TGTGCCAGCAGTGAGATCGAGACAACTTATAACCTTTACAATGAGCAGTTCTTC
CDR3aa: CASSEIETTYNLYNEQFF

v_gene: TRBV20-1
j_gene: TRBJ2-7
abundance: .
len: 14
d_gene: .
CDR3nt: TGCAGTGCTAGAGTAGGGGGGGCATCCTACGAGCAGTACTTC
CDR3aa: CSARVGGASYEQYF

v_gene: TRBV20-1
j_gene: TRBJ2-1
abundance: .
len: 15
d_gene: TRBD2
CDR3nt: TGCAGTGCCCCCGGGACTAGCGGTCTCTACAATGAGCAGTTCTTC
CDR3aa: CSAPGTSGLYNEQFF

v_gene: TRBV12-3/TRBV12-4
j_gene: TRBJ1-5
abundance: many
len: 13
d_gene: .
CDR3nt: TGTGCCAGCAGGGGGGGGGGGGATCAGCCCCAGCATTTT
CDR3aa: CASRGGGDQPQHF

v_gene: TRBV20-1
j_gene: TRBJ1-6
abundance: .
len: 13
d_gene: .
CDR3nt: TGCAGTGCTAGGGGAGTGAATAATTCACCCCTCCACTTT
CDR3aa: CSARGVNNSPLHF

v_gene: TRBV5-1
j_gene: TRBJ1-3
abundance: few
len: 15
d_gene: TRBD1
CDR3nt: TGCGCCAGCAGCCCGACCGGGACAGAAAGAAACACCATATATTTT
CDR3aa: CASSPTGTERNTIYF

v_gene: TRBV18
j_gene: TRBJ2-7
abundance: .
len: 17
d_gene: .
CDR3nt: TGTGCCAGCTCACGAACTAACGCCGGGACGGGAACCTACGAGCAGTACTTC
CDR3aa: CASSRTNAGTGTYEQYF

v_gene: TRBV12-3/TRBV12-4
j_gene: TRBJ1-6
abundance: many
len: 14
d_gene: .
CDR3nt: TGTGCCAGCAGTCCGCAGGGTAATAATTCACCCCTCCACTTT
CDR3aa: CASSPQGNNSPLHF

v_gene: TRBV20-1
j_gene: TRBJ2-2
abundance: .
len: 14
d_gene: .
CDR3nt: TGCAGTGCCCAGGACGGGGGCTCCACCGGGGAGCTGTTTTTT
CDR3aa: CSAQDGGSTGELFF

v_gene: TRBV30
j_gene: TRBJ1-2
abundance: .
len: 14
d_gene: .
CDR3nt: TGTGCCTGGACTCGGGGGGGGCGCGGCTATGGCTACACCTTC
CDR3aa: CAWTRGGRGYGYTF

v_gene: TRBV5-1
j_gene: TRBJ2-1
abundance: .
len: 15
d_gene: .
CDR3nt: TGCGCCAGCAGCTTGCCGGGGGCCGGCTCCAATGAGCAGTTCTTC
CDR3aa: CASSLPGAGSNEQFF

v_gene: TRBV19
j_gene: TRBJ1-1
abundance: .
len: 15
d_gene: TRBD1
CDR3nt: TGTGCCAGTAGGCTCGGTGGGACAGGGGTGTCTGAAGCTTTCTTT
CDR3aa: CASRLGGTGVSEAFF

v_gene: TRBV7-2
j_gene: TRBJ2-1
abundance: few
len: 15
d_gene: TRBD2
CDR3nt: TGTGCCAGCAGCTTAATGGCGGGGGGTTACAATGAGCAGTTCTTC
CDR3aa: CASSLMAGGYNEQFF

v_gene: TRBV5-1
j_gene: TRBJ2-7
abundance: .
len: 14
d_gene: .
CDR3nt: TGCGCCAGCAGCTTGGGAGGACAGCACTACGAGCAGTACTTC
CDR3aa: CASSLGGQHYEQYF

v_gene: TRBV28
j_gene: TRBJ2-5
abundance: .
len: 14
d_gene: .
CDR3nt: TGTGCCAGCAGTCCGGGCTTAACGGGGGAGACCCAGTACTTC
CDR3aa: CASSPGLTGETQYF

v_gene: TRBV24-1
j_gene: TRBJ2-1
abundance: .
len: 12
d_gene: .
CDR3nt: TGTGCCACCAGTGAAAGGGGAGGTGAGCAGTTCTTC
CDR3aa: CATSERGGEQFF

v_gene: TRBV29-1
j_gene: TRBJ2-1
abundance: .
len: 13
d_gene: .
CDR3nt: TGCAGCGCTGGACGTTCAGGGTGGGATGAGCAGTTCTTC
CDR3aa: CSAGRSGWDEQFF

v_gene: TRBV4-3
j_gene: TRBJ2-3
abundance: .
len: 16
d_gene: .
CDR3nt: TGCGCCAGCAGCCAAAAAATCGCGGGCGGCACAGATACGCAGTATTTT
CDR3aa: CASSQKIAGGTDTQYF

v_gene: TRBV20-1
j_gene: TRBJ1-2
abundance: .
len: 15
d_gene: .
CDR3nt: TGCAGTGCTAGAGTATTTTCGGGGGGCGGCTATGGCTACACCTTC
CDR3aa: CSARVFSGGGYGYTF

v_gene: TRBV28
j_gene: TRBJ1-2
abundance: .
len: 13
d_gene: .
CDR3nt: TGTGCCAGCAGTTCAACAGTGTACTATGGCTACACCTTC
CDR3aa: CASSSTVYYGYTF

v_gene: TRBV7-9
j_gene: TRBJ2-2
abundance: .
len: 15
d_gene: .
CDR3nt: TGTGCCAGCACCGGCGGGCGTCATTACACCGGGGAGCTGTTTTTT
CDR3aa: CASTGGRHYTGELFF

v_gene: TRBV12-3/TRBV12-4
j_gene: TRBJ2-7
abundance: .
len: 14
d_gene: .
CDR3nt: TGTGCCAGCAGCCTTAACAGGGTTCTCGGCGAGCAGTACTTC
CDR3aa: CASSLNRVLGEQYF

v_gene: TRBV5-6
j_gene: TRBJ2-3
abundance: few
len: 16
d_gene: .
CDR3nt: TGTGCCAGCAGCTCCCATGGCGGAACTAGCACAGATACGCAGTATTTT
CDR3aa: CASSSHGGTSTDTQYF

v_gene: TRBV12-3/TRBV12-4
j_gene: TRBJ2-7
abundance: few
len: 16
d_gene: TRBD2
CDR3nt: TGTGCCAGCAGTTTATGGCTAGCGGGCCAAACCTACGAGCAGTACTTC
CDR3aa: CASSLWLAGQTYEQYF

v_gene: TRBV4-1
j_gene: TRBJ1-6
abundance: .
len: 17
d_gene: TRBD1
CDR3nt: TGCGCCAGCAGCCAAGCGGGACAGGGGGTTTCGAATTCACCCCTCCACTTT
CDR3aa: CASSQAGQGVSNSPLHF

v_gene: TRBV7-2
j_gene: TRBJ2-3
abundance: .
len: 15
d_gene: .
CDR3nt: TGTGCCAGCAGCTCAGACTGGACGGGGGACGATACGCAGTATTTT
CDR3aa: CASSSDWTGDDTQYF

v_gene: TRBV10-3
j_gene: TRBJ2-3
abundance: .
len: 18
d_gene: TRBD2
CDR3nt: TGTGCCATCAGCCCGGGACTAGCGGGGGGGCCTCGCACAGATACGCAGTATTTT
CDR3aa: CAISPGLAGGPRTDTQYF

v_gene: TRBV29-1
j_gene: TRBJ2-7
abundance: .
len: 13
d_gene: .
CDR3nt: TGCAGCGTTATCCTTACTAGCTCCTACGAGCAGTACTTC
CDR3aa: CSVILTSSYEQYF

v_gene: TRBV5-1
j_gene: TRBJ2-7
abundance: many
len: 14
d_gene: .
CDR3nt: TGCGCCAGCAGCTTGGTAGGACCGACCTACGAGCAGTACTTC
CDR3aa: CASSLVGPTYEQYF

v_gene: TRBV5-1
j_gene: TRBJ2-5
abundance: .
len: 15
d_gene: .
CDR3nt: TGCGCCAGCAGCTACACAGGGTCGTTACAAGAGACCCAGTACTTC
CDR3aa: CASSYTGSLQETQYF

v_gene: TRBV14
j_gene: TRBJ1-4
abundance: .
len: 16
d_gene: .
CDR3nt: TGTGCCAGCAGCCTCCAGGGTGGGGGAACTAATGAAAAACTGTTTTTT
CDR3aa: CASSLQGGGTNEKLFF

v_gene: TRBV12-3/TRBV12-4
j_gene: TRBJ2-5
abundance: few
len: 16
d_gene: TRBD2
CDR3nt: TGTGCCAGCAGTTTAGCTAGCGGGTTTGGTAGAGAGACCCAGTACTTC
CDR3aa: CASSLASGFGRETQYF

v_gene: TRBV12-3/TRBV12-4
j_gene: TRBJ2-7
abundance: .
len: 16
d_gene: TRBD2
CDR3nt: TGTGCCAGCAGTTCGCCCGGGACTAGCGGCACCTACGAGCAGTACTTC
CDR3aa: CASSSPGTSGTYEQYF

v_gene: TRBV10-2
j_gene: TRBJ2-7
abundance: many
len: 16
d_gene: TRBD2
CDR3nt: TGCGCCAGCAGTGTTCGACTAGCGGAGGTCTCCTACGAGCAGTACTTC
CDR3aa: CASSVRLAEVSYEQYF

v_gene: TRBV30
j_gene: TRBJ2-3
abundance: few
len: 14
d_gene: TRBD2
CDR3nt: TGTGCCTGGAGACTAGCGGGAGTGTCAGATACGCAGTATTTT
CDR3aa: CAWRLAGVSDTQYF

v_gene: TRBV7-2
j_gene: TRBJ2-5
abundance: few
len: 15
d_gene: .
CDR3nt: TGTGCCAGCAGCTTCATGTACTGGGAAAGAGAGACCCAGTACTTC
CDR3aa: CASSFMYWERETQYF

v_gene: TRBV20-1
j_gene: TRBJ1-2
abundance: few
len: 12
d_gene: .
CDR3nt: TGCAGTGTCGGGAGTCTGGCAGCTGGCTACACCTTC
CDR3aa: CSVGSLAAGYTF

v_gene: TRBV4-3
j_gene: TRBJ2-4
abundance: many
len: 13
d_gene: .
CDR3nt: TGCGCCAGCAGCCCGGACAGCAAAAACATTCAGTACTTC
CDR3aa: CASSPDSKNIQYF